Here is one T cell receptor beta chain with its context. This sample was taken from a study of blood T cell repertoires in COVID-19. Here immunoSEQ multiplex PCR was the method, and the copy in TCRdb shows in-frame clones only, minus some. The sample has under 40,000 clones, roughly 94% seen once; the top ten hold more than 3.5%. This receptor was taken from a human donor with active COVID-19. The donor label of this sample is uncertain. The sample taken for sequencing was peripheral blood.

The CDR3 bases are TGTGCCAGCAGAGCTAGCGGGGGGAACACCGGGGAGCTGTTTTTT. It yields the protein CASRASGGNTGELFF. The chain recombines TRBV6-5 with TRBJ2-2; 10 bases fit TRBD2. Germline loops: CDR1 MNHEY, CDR2 SVGAGI. CDR3 length: 15 residues. The trim removed 6 bases at V and 1 base at J, leaving 2 bases unmatched.